A selection of T cell receptor beta chains follows, all from one sample in a study of patients and donors after allogeneic stem cell transplantation. TCRdb re-analysed the RT-PCR reads in MiXCR, keeping a single row per CDR3 protein. Of some 960,000 distinct CDR3 sequences in the sample, under 20% are singletons; the top ten hold around 5.5%. The specimen was blood, either unsorted or a sorted T cell fraction (not recorded which). The receptors come from a human donor who was either an allogeneic HSCT recipient or a stem cell or donor lymphocyte infusion donor (not recorded which). It is not recorded whose cells these are; they may come from a transplant donor. The conserved cysteine and the conserved F or W are not part of the CDR3 here. Fields, in order: V gene, J gene, CDR3 protein.

V gene: TRBV12-3/TRBV12-4; J gene: TRBJ2-3; CDR3 protein: ASRPRFGDTQY
V gene: TRBV4-1; J gene: TRBJ1-6; CDR3 protein: ASSLIMPPSLYSSYNSPLH
V gene: TRBV15; J gene: TRBJ1-3; CDR3 protein: ATSVRGPGNTIY
V gene: TRBV6-1; J gene: TRBJ2-5; CDR3 protein: ASRESGTIQETQY
V gene: TRBV6-1; J gene: TRBJ1-5; CDR3 protein: ASSKQGLEQPQH
V gene: TRBV10-3; J gene: TRBJ1-2; CDR3 protein: AISDRGTIGYT
V gene: TRBV12-3/TRBV12-4; J gene: TRBJ2-1; CDR3 protein: ASSPRTRANEQF
V gene: TRBV5-1; J gene: TRBJ2-3; CDR3 protein: ASSLEASFIDTQY
V gene: TRBV12-3/TRBV12-4; J gene: TRBJ1-6; CDR3 protein: ASSPQGQYNSPLH
V gene: TRBV20-1; J gene: TRBJ2-1; CDR3 protein: SARDWDSSQSSYNEQF
V gene: TRBV28; J gene: TRBJ2-3; CDR3 protein: ASSYFSGGPTDTQY
V gene: TRBV12-3/TRBV12-4; J gene: TRBJ2-2; CDR3 protein: ASKPGQGHGELF
V gene: TRBV7-9; J gene: TRBJ2-5; CDR3 protein: ASSLALSGGYQETQY
V gene: TRBV3-1; J gene: TRBJ2-2; CDR3 protein: ASSRTTGLSNTGELF
V gene: TRBV3-1; J gene: TRBJ2-2; CDR3 protein: ASSQDLLAGVGELF
V gene: TRBV7-9; J gene: TRBJ1-1; CDR3 protein: ASSPYRDSHTEAF
V gene: TRBV4-1; J gene: TRBJ2-1; CDR3 protein: ASSQAGWPGQKDNEQF
V gene: TRBV7-3; J gene: TRBJ2-1; CDR3 protein: ASSLQKRLRGRNEQF
V gene: TRBV20-1; J gene: TRBJ2-1; CDR3 protein: SVDMTSGRVNEQF
V gene: TRBV9; J gene: TRBJ2-2; CDR3 protein: ASSVGVQRKTGELF
V gene: TRBV2; J gene: TRBJ2-1; CDR3 protein: ASRSGVRF
V gene: TRBV6-1; J gene: TRBJ2-7; CDR3 protein: ASSTFAGSYEQY
V gene: TRBV20-1; J gene: TRBJ2-1; CDR3 protein: SARVFQGVSSYNEQF